Included here is one T cell receptor (beta chain) sequence, with context. Antigen specificity is unknown. These data belong to a study of cytomegalovirus exposure and HLA in healthy donors. Study results and caveats: Cytomegalovirus status was reportedly diagnosed by the classifier with high specificity and sensitivity. A highly shared variant cluster was judged a likely technical artifact. The authors enumerated some 170 TCR beta chains as linked to cytomegalovirus.

The PCR made use of 60 Vbeta and 13 Jbeta primers. TCRdb keeps only in-frame clones here, not all; method: immunoSEQ multiplex PCR. In the table there are 100,000 to 150,000 clones, about three quarters of which are singletons. Trimming shortened V by 5 bases and J by 0 bases, and 12 bases separated the two germline ends. Germline assignment: CDR1 MNHEY and CDR2 SMNVEV (reference sequence). This CDR3 is 15 amino acids long. This TCR was recovered from a woman aged 40-49 years in good health and CMV-seronegative. The genes are TRBV27 and TRBJ2-3, with D possibly TRBD2 on 5 matching bases. What was sequenced was PBMCs. The CDR3 DNA reads TGTGCCAGCAGTAGAGCGGAAACTAGCACAGATACGCAGTATTTT. It encodes CASSRAETSTDTQYF.